The source of this T cell receptor beta chain is a study of blood T cells in healthy people across ages. With a J-beta primer mix and a sample-barcoded 5' primer, a second PCR ran 7 to 11 cycles. Via MiXCR, TCRdb re-called the 5' RACE reads, giving one row per CDR3 protein. Of about 1,000,000 distinct CDR3 sequences in the sample, under 55% were seen once. This CDR3 spans 18 amino acids. V was clipped by 6 bases and J by 1 base, with 19 bases between them. Per germline, CDR1 SGHAT and CDR2 FQNNGV. Specimen: blood. The clonotype originates from a woman in her sixties in good health. This sequence joins TRBV11-2 and TRBJ1-6, with D possibly matching TRBD1 (6 bases). Written as DNA, the CDR3 is TGTGCCAGCAGTCTAGGGGGGTTGGTTAAATCCTATAATTCACCCCTCCACTTT. Its translation is CASSLGGLVKSYNSPLHF.